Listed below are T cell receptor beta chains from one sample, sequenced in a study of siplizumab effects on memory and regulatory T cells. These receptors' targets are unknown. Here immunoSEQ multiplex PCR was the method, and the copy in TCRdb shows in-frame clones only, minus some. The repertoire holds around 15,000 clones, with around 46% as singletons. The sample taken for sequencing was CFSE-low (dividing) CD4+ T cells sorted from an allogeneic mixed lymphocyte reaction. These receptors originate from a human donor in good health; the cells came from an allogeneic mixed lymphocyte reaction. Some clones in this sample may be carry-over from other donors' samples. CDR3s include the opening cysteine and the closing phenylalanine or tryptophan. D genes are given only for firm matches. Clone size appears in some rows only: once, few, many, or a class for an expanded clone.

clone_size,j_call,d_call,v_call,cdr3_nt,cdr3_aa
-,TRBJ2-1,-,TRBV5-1,TGCGCCAGCAGCGCTGATGGGACCCAATACAATGAGCAGTTCTTC,CASSADGTQYNEQFF
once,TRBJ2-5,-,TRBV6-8,TGTGCCAGCAGGGGTGTGGGGGGCCAGTACTTC,CASRGVGGQYF
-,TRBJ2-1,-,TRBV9,TGTGCCAGCAGCGTAGATCAGGGAGGAACAGGCAATGAGCAGTTCTTC,CASSVDQGGTGNEQFF
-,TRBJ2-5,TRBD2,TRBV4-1,TGCGCCAGCAGCCCTCGGCTAGCGGGAGAGACCCAGTACTTC,CASSPRLAGETQYF
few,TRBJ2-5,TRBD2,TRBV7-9,TGTGCCAGCAGCGGAACCCTTAGCGGGAGGGGGGAGACCCAGTACTTC,CASSGTLSGRGETQYF
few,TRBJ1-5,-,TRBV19,TGTGCCAGTAGTATGGGGGGGCAGCGTCAGCCCCAGCATTTT,CASSMGGQRQPQHF
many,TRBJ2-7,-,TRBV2,TGTGCCAGCACCAGCAGCCCCGGGTACGAGCAGTACTTC,CASTSSPGYEQYF
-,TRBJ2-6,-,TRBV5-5,TGTGCCAGCAGCTTTGGGTCTGGGGCCAACGTCCTGACTTTC,CASSFGSGANVLTF
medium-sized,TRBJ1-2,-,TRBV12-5,TGTGCTAGTGGCCCTGCTAACTATGGCTACACCTTC,CASGPANYGYTF
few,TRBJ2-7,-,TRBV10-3,TGTGCCATCAGTGAAAGGTACGAGCAGTACTTC,CAISERYEQYF
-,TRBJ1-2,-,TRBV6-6,TGTGCCAGCAGTTACTCAAGGACAGCTCCTGGCTACACCTTC,CASSYSRTAPGYTF
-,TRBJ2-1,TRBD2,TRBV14,TGTGCCAGCAGCCGATATAGCGGGACCTACTACAATGAGCAGTTCTTC,CASSRYSGTYYNEQFF
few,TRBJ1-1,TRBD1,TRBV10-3,TGTGCCATCAGGAGGGACAGAACGGACACTGAAGCTTTCTTT,CAIRRDRTDTEAFF
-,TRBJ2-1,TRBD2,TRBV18,TGTGCCAGCTCACCAGGATTGAGCGGGGACAATGAGCAGTTCTTC,CASSPGLSGDNEQFF
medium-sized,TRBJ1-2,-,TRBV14,TGTGCCAGCAGCCAAACCGGGACATACTCTGGCTACACCTTC,CASSQTGTYSGYTF
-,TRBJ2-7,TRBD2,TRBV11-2,TGTGCCAGCAAGAGCGGGAGTGGGTACGAGCAGTACTTC,CASKSGSGYEQYF
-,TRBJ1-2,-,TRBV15,TGTGCCACCAGCAGAGATCTGACAGACTATGGCTACACCTTC,CATSRDLTDYGYTF
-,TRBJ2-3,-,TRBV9,TGTGCCAGCAGCTTCCGCCATGGAGGGGGCGAAGATACGCAGTATTTT,CASSFRHGGGEDTQYF
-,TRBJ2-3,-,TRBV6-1,TGTGCCAGCAGGGCGCTACCCCTCACAGATACGCAGTATTTT,CASRALPLTDTQYF
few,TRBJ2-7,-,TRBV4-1,TGCGCCAGCAGCCAAGATCGGGGGCTAGGACTACAAAAAACCTCCTACGAGCAGTACTTC,CASSQDRGLGLQKTSYEQYF
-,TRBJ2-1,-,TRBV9,TGTGCCAGCAGCGTAGCGGGGGCAGGCTACAATGAGCAGTTCTTC,CASSVAGAGYNEQFF
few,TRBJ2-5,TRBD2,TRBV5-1,TGCGCCAGCAGCACAGGACTAGCGGGATTCCAAGAGACCCAGTACTTC,CASSTGLAGFQETQYF
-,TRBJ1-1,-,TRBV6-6,TGTGCCAGCAGTTACCGTCGGGGGGCCATGAACACTGAAGCTTTCTTT,CASSYRRGAMNTEAFF
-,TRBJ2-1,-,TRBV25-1,TGTGCCAGCAGTGATCGCAGGAGCTCCTACAATGAGCAGTTCTTC,CASSDRRSSYNEQFF
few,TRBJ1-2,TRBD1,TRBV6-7,TGTGCCAGCAGTTCCGGGACAGCCCGTCGCTATGGCTACACCTTC,CASSSGTARRYGYTF
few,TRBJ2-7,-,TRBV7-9,TGTGCCAGCAGCTTCCAACGGGAGCAGTACTTC,CASSFQREQYF
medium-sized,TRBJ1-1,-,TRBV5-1,TGCGCCAGCAGCTTGGGGGCCGAAGCTTTCTTT,CASSLGAEAFF
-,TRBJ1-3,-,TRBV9,TGTGCCAGCAGCGTAGAAAGGGTTGGGAACACCATATATTTT,CASSVERVGNTIYF
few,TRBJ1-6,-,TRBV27,TGTGCCAGCAGTCGGGGGTCGAGCTCCTATAATTCACCCCTCCACTTT,CASSRGSSSYNSPLHF
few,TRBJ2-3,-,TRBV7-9,TGTGCCAGCAGAATATGGCAGGGGATAGTTGCAGATACGCAGTATTTT,CASRIWQGIVADTQYF
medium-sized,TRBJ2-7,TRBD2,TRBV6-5,TGTGCCAGCAGTTCTCCCGGGGGAGGGGCCTACGAGCAGTACTTC,CASSSPGGGAYEQYF
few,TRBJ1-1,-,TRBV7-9,TGTGCCAGCAGCTTAGAGATTACTGAAGCTTTCTTT,CASSLEITEAFF
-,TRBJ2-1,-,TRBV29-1,TGCAGCGTTGGAGGGGGGGATGAGCAGTTCTTC,CSVGGGDEQFF
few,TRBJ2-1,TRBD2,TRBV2,TGTGCCAGCAGTGAAGAAGCGGGGACCTACAATGAGCAGTTCTTC,CASSEEAGTYNEQFF
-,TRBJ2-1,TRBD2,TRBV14,TGTGCCAGCAGCCCTCAGGGACTAGCGGGAAAGGAGCAGTTCTTC,CASSPQGLAGKEQFF
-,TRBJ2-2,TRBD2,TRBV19,TGTGCCAGTAGGGCGGGAGATCGATCCGGGGAGCTGTTTTTT,CASRAGDRSGELFF
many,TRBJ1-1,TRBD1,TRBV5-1,TGCGCCAGCAGCTCCATAGGACAGGGTGAAACTGAAGCTTTCTTT,CASSSIGQGETEAFF
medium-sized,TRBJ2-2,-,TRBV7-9,TGTGCCAGCATCAACAACCAGGGTGGCCTAACCACCGGGGAGCTGTTTTTT,CASINNQGGLTTGELFF
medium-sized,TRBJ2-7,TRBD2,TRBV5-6,TGTGCCAGCAGCTTCGTTGGTGCAGCGGGGAGGTCCTACGAGCAGTACTTC,CASSFVGAAGRSYEQYF
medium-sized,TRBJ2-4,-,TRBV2,TGTGCCAGCACGAGGACATCCGGGGTAATAAACATTCAGTACTTC,CASTRTSGVINIQYF
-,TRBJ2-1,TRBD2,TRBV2,TGTGCCAGCAGTGGCCGTAGCGGGAGAGGCTACAATGAGCAGTTCTTC,CASSGRSGRGYNEQFF
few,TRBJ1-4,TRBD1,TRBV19,TGTGCCAGTAGTATAGATGGGCAGGGGGCCCACCTTAATGAAAAACTGTTTTTT,CASSIDGQGAHLNEKLFF
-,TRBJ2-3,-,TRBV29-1,TGCAGCGTGGGGCTGGCGGCTTCTAGCACAGATACGCAGTATTTT,CSVGLAASSTDTQYF
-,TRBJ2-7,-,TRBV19,TGTGCCAGTAGTATATCCTGGGACTCCTACGAGCAGTACTTC,CASSISWDSYEQYF
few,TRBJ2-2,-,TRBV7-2,TGTGCCAGCAGCCCCGGGGGATGGGACACCGGGGAGCTGTTTTTT,CASSPGGWDTGELFF
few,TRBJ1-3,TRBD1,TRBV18,TGTGCCAGCTCACCAGTTGGACAGGGGGCGGCTGGAAACACCATATATTTT,CASSPVGQGAAGNTIYF
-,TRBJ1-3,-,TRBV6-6,TGTGCCAGCAGTTACTCGAGTCTGCCTGGAAACACCATATATTTT,CASSYSSLPGNTIYF
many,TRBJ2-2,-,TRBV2,TGTGCCAGCACGAACAGAACGAACACCGGGGAGCTGTTTTTT,CASTNRTNTGELFF
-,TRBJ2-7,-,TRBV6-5,TGTGCCAGCAGTATCGGGGAACATGGGCTCTACGAGCAGTACTTC,CASSIGEHGLYEQYF
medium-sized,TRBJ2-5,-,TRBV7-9,TGTGCCAGCAGCGTGGGGCCGTACCAAGAGACCCAGTACTTC,CASSVGPYQETQYF
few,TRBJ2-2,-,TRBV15,TGTGCCACCAGCCCCACCGGACTGACGACCGGGGAGCTGTTTTTT,CATSPTGLTTGELFF
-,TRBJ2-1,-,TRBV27,TGTGCCAGCAGTTTATCAATAGATCTCTCCTACAATGAGCAGTTCTTC,CASSLSIDLSYNEQFF
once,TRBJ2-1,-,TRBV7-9,TGTGCCAGCAGCTTAGGGAGGGTCCCCTTCAATGAGCAGTTCTTC,CASSLGRVPFNEQFF
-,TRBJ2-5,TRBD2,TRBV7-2,TGTGCCAGCAGCCCGAGGACTAGCGGCCAAGAGACCCAGTACTTC,CASSPRTSGQETQYF
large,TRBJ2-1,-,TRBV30,TGTGCCTGGAGCCGACCGGATGAGCAGTTCTTC,CAWSRPDEQFF
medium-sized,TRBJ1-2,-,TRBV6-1,TGTGCCAGCAGTGAAAGGGGTTTTGGGCAGGGGAAATTTCGGTATGGCTACACCTTC,CASSERGFGQGKFRYGYTF
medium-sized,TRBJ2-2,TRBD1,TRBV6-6,TGTGCCAGCAGTTTAAGGGGGCAGGGCGGGGAGCTGTTTTTT,CASSLRGQGGELFF